Only a few counts were recorded for the clone carrying this TCR beta chain. Its specificity is not known. CDR3 length equals 12 residues. Germline assignment: CDR1 SGHAT and CDR2 FQNNGV. The V end was cut by 7 bases, the J end by 8 bases, with 12 bases between. The data were obtained in a study of cytomegalovirus exposure and HLA in healthy donors. Study-wide points: Despite most TCR sequences being rare, some public TCRs occurred in many donors. It was likely that a cluster of highly shared sequence variants was a sequencing artifact. Accurate HLA-A and HLA-B prediction from TCR beta sequences was reported for most subjects.

With 60 Vbeta and 13 Jbeta primers, the PCR was carried out. The method was immunoSEQ multiplex PCR; TCRdb's version includes in-frame clones alone and lacks a portion of them. The sample comprises 200,000 or so clones, over 70% of which are singletons, and about 1.9% rests with the top ten. The chain links TRBV11-2 to TRBJ2-1, with a tentative D call TRBD1 (6 bases). Sequenced material: PBMCs. The TCR sequence derives from a woman aged 18-35 years in good health and CMV-seropositive. CDR3 nucleotides: TGTGCCAGCAACACCCAGGGGTATGAGCAGTTCTTC. Protein sequence: CASNTQGYEQFF. The whole variable domain, remainder taken from reference TRBV11-2 and TRBJ2-1, is EAGVAQSPRYKIIEKRQSVAFWCNPISGHATLYWYQQILGQGPKLLIQFQNNGVVDDSQLPKDRFSAERLKGVDSTLKIQPAKLEDSAVYLCASNTQGYEQFFGPGTRLTVL.